These 25 T cell receptor beta chains share one sample of origin, sequenced in a study of blood T cell repertoires in COVID-19. Using immunoSEQ multiplex PCR, the repertoire was profiled, and TCRdb retains in-frame clones only, with some absent. This repertoire shows approximately 180,000 clones, 75% to 85% found once; its top ten account for about 15%. Sequenced input: PBMCs or T cells enriched from blood (not recorded which). The receptors derive from a man in his fifties or sixties who had recovered from COVID-19.

This chain uses TRBV19 with TRBJ2-7; a weak D match, TRBD1 (5 bases). Germline V gives CDR1 LNHDA, CDR2 SQIVND (reference sequence). The CDR3 has 13 amino acids. Trimming shortened V by 5 bases and J by 6 bases, and 14 bases separated the two germline ends. In DNA, the CDR3 is TGTGCCAGTAGTTCACACCAGGGCGGCGAGCAGTACTTC. This translates into CASSSHQGGEQYF.

The chain joins TRBV12-5 to TRBJ2-3; TRBD2 aligns across 8 bases. V shed 5 bases and J 6 bases; nucleotides not matched to a gene: 7. CDR3 length: 14 residues. CDR1 and CDR2 from the germline V gene are LGHNT and FRNRAP. The CDR3 bases are TGTGCTAGTGGTCCGGGACTAGTTCGTGATACGCAGTATTTT. This codes for CASGPGLVRDTQYF.

This sequence joins TRBV9 and TRBJ1-2, with D perhaps matching TRBD1 (5 bases). Trimming took 0 bases from V and 3 from J, leaving 15 bases between them. The CDR3 contains 16 residues. Germline V gene sequence: CDR1 SGDLS, CDR2 YYNGEE. DNA for the CDR3: TGTGCCAGCAGCGTAGTTCCGGGAGGGGTTGACTATGGCTACACCTTC. Protein: CASSVVPGGVDYGYTF.

This clone was seen once. This rearrangement joins TRBV6-1 to TRBJ1-1; 12 nucleotides agree with TRBD1. The CDR3 runs 16 residues. Germline V gene data show CDR1 as MNHNS and CDR2 as SASEGT. The ends lost 0 bases at V and 11 bases at J; junction bases unmatched: 10. CDR3 nucleotides: TGTGCCAGCAGTGAAGCGCCCCGGGACAGGGGGCGCAGGGCTTTCTTT. Its translation is CASSEAPRDRGRRAFF.

This clone was recorded many times. CDR3 DNA: TGTGCCACCAGCGAGGTCAGCAATCAGCCCCAGCATTTT. Its protein is CATSEVSNQPQHF. V is TRBV15 and J is TRBJ1-5; no firm D call. The CDR3 totals 13 residues. The V and J ends lost 5 bases and 1 base respectively, with 6 bases between them. Germline CDR1 LNHNV, CDR2 YYDKDF (reference sequence).

This clone has a handful of counts. V and J are TRBV2 and TRBJ1-1; the match to TRBD1 covers 7 bases. The CDR3 covers 13 residues. Germline V gene lookup returns CDR1 SNHLY and CDR2 FYNNEI. V shed 7 bases, J shed 3 bases, and the junction held 5 bases outside the gene matches. The CDR3 DNA sequence: TGTGCCAGCACCTACAGGGGTGACACTGAAGCTTTCTTT. Its protein is CASTYRGDTEAFF.

This clone was observed a single time. The CDR3 bases are TGTGCCAGCAGTTACTTCAGGGTGGAGACCCAGTACTTC. Protein: CASSYFRVETQYF. This sequence joins TRBV6-2 or TRBV6-3 and TRBJ2-5; TRBD1 is a possible D gene (5 bases). The CDR3 is 13 residues long. Per the germline V gene, CDR1 is MNHEY and CDR2 is SVGEGT. V was trimmed by 1 base and J by 5 bases, leaving 8 bases between them.

The rearrangement links TRBV3-1 (or the pseudogene TRBV3-2) to TRBJ2-7, with 7 positions matching TRBD1. CDR3 length equals 15 residues. Trimming took 6 bases from V and 1 from J; bases not matched to a gene: 9. CDR1 is LGHDT, CDR2 YNNKEL, per germline (reference sequence). CDR3 DNA sequence: TGTGCCAGCAGTCAGCCGGGACAGCTATCCTACGAGCAGTACTTC. This sequence encodes CASSQPGQLSYEQYF.

This chain joins TRBV5-3 and TRBJ2-7, with 9 nucleotides matching TRBD2. TRBV5-3 is treated as an ORF (open reading frame) with a function not yet certain. This CDR3 contains 17 residues. With V trimmed by 10 bases and J by 0 bases, 17 bases remained unmatched. The CDR3 region has the DNA TGTGCCCGGGGGTGGGTGGGACTAGCAGAAGGCTCCTACGAGCAGTACTTC. Encoded protein: CARGWVGLAEGSYEQYF.

V is TRBV2 and J is TRBJ2-7, with D unclear. The CDR3 spans 15 residues. V was clipped by 2 bases and J by 6 bases, with 17 bases between them. Germline loops: CDR1 SNHLY, CDR2 FYNNEI. The DNA of the CDR3 is TGTGCCAGCAGTGAAACTCCGTCACTCGCAGGCGAGCAGTACTTC. This gives the protein CASSETPSLAGEQYF.

Only one count was recorded for this clone. The genes are TRBV5-1 and TRBJ2-7; 9 bases map to TRBD1. Germline V gene data show CDR1 as SGHRS and CDR2 as YFSETQ. V shed 0 bases and J 0 bases; nucleotides not matched to a gene: 16. The CDR3 has 20 residues. In nucleotides, the CDR3 is TGCGCCAGCAGCTTGGGCTTTGTGGGACAGGGTCTATCAATCTCCTACGAGCAGTACTTC. Residues: CASSLGFVGQGLSISYEQYF.

The CDR3, as DNA: TGTGCCAGCTCACCACCGGGCAGGGTGAACACTGAAGCTTTCTTT. It codes for CASSPPGRVNTEAFF. This chain links TRBV18 with TRBJ1-1, with a possible D match to TRBD1 (5 bases). Germline CDR1 and CDR2: KGHSH and LQKENI. The CDR3 is made up of 15 amino acids. V gave up 0 bases and J gave up 0 bases, with 8 bases separating them. The variable domain in full, completed from reference TRBV18 and TRBJ1-1, reads NAGVMQNPRHLVRRRGQEARLRCSPMKGHSHVYWYRQLPEEGLKFMVYLQKENIIDESGMPKERFSAEFPKEGPSILRIQQVVRGDSAAYFCASSPPGRVNTEAFFGQGTRLTVV.

J is TRBJ1-2 and V is TRBV12-3 or TRBV12-4; possibly TRBD1 for D (5 bases). This CDR3 has 11 amino acids. V was pared by 6 bases and J by 13 bases, with 15 bases between. The CDR3 protein is CASRDLTACTF. CDR3 bases: TGTGCCAGCAGGGATCTGACAGCCTGCACCTTC.

The chain combines TRBV30 with TRBJ1-2, with TRBD1 matching 8 bases. The CDR3 runs to 14 residues. Germline CDR1 and CDR2: GTSNPN and SVGIG (reference sequence). Unmatched junction bases numbered 10, after V lost 5 bases and J lost 5 bases. Here the CDR3 DNA reads TGTGCCTGGGAAGGACAGGGAAGTTGGTATGGCTACACCTTC. This encodes CAWEGQGSWYGYTF.

Regarding this clone: Additional DNA sequences in this sample encode the identical CDR3. V is TRBV18 and J is TRBJ1-5; possible D gene TRBD1, 5 bases. CDR1 and CDR2 from the germline V gene are KGHSH and LQKENI. V lost 3 bases and J lost 2, with 8 bases in between. The CDR3 is 14 residues long. The CDR3: CASSPGGGNQPQHF. In DNA, the CDR3 is TGTGCCAGCTCACCGGGGGGGGGCAATCAGCCCCAGCATTTT.

The genes are TRBV10-3 and TRBJ1-5, with D tentatively TRBD1 (6 bases). Germline values: CDR1 ENHRY, CDR2 SYGVKD. This CDR3 region has 13 residues. V was clipped by 5 bases and J by 9 bases, with 14 bases between them. CDR3 residues: CAISRDTSRPQHF. The CDR3 nucleotides are TGTGCCATCAGTCGGGACACTAGTCGGCCCCAGCATTTT.

The rearrangement uses TRBV5-1 and TRBJ2-3; D unresolved. Per the germline V gene, CDR1 is SGHRS and CDR2 is YFSETQ. The CDR3 has 15 residues. V lost 0 bases to trimming and J lost 5 bases, with 13 bases between them. The CDR3: CASSLAGTSGDTQYF. As DNA, the CDR3 is TGCGCCAGCAGCTTGGCCGGAACCTCGGGAGATACGCAGTATTTT.

V is TRBV5-6 and J is TRBJ1-4; 10 bases align to TRBD1. The CDR3 covers 15 residues. J gave up 7 bases and V 4 bases, and 7 bases lay outside the gene matches. Germline V gene sequence: CDR1 SGHDT, CDR2 YYEEEE. CDR3 sequence (DNA): TGTGCCAGCAGCAAACGGACAGGGGGAACTGAAAAACTGTTTTTT. Protein sequence: CASSKRTGGTEKLFF.

This rearrangement joins TRBV5-8 to TRBJ2-2, with a possible D match to TRBD2 (5 bases). This CDR3 contains 14 residues. The germline V gene encodes CDR1 SGHTS and CDR2 YDEGEE. With 4 bases removed from V and 1 base from J, the gap between germline ends came to 8 bases. The CDR3 sequence: CASSTGLNTGELFF. CDR3 bases: TGTGCCAGCAGCACCGGACTGAACACCGGGGAGCTGTTTTTT.

This rearrangement joins TRBV9 to TRBJ2-7; D remains ambiguous. CDR3 length equals 16 residues. Trimming took off 2 bases at V and 0 bases at J, with 15 bases between the two ends. Germline CDR1 and CDR2: SGDLS and YYNGEE. The CDR3 DNA follows: TGTGCCAGCAGCGTTTCACTTCTAGACCGCTCCTACGAGCAGTACTTC. Translated: CASSVSLLDRSYEQYF.

This chain joins TRBV27 and TRBJ1-2, with D perhaps matching TRBD1 (5 bases). The germline gives CDR1 MNHEY, CDR2 SMNVEV (reference sequence). This CDR3 is 13 amino acids long. V was shortened by 0 bases and J by 4 bases, with 6 bases between the two germline ends. The DNA for the CDR3 is TGTGCCAGCAGTTTATCAGGGGTCTATGGCTACACCTTC. As protein: CASSLSGVYGYTF.

The V call is TRBV18, the J call TRBJ1-2; TRBD1 might be the D (5 bases). The CDR3 runs 17 residues. Germline CDR1 is KGHSH and CDR2 is LQKENI. V lost 4 bases and J lost 5, with 23 bases in between. CDR3 DNA sequence: TGTGCCAGCTCACAAATTAATTCGCAGGGTTCGAGTTATGGCTACACCTTC. This encodes CASSQINSQGSSYGYTF.

This clone was seen a few times. The chain joins TRBV7-3 to TRBJ1-2, with 7 bases identical to TRBD1. Per the germline V gene, CDR1 is SGHTA and CDR2 is FQGTGA. V shed 3 bases and J 8 bases; nucleotides not matched to a gene: 6. The CDR3 has 13 amino acids. The CDR3 DNA reads TGTGCCAGCAGCTTCGAGGGGGCGCGGGGCTACACCTTC. Encoded protein: CASSFEGARGYTF.

The chain carries TRBV6-5 and TRBJ2-1; 8 bases are a match to TRBD2. The ends lost 0 bases at V and 5 bases at J; junction bases unmatched: 6. Germline V gene lookup returns CDR1 MNHEY and CDR2 SVGAGI. This CDR3 region has 16 residues. CDR3 in amino acids: CASSYSGGGYHNEQFF. The CDR3 coding sequence is TGTGCCAGCAGTTACTCCGGCGGGGGGTACCACAATGAGCAGTTCTTC.

The genes are TRBV3-1 (or the pseudogene TRBV3-2) and TRBJ2-6, with 7 bases matching TRBD1. Per germline, CDR1 LGHDT and CDR2 YNNKEL (reference sequence). J gave up 0 bases and V 8 bases, and 10 bases lay outside the gene matches. The CDR3 has 17 residues. The DNA for the CDR3 is TGTGCCAGCCACTCCGGGACAGTCGGCTCTGGGGCCAACGTCCTGACTTTC. Its translation: CASHSGTVGSGANVLTF.